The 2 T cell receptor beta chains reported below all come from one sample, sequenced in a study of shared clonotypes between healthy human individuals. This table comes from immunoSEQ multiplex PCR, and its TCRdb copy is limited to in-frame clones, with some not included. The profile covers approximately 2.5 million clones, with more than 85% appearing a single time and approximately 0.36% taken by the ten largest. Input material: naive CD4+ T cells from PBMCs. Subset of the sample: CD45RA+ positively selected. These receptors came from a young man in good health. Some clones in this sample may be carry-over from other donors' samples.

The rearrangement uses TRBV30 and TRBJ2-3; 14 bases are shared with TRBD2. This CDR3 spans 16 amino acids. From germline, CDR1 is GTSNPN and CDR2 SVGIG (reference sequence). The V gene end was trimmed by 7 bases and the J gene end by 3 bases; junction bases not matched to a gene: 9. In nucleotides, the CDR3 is TGTGCCTACCGAATTGGGACTAGCGGGAGAACAGATACGCAGTATTTT. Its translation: CAYRIGTSGRTDTQYF.

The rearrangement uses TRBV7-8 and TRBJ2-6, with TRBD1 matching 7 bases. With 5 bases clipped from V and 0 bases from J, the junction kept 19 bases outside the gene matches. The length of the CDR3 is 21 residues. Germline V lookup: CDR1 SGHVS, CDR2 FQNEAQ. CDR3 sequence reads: CASSQRQGGKTDGSGANVLTF. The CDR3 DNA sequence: TGTGCCAGCAGCCAAAGACAGGGTGGTAAGACGGATGGCTCTGGGGCCAACGTCCTGACTTTC.